The 30 T cell receptor beta chains listed next were all sequenced from one sample in a study of CD8+CD57+ T cells in acquired aplastic anemia. Both TCR beta VDJ combination and CDR3 sequence profiling were carried out. Genomic DNA was the template for this profiling. Via MiXCR, TCRdb re-called the reads, giving one row per CDR3 protein. The top ten clones hold approximately 1.3% of a sample with 250,000 to 350,000 distinct CDR3 sequences, 45% to 65% of them seen once. It was patients with CD8+CD57+ cell expansion by flow cytometry who were chosen for sequencing. The sample taken for sequencing was sorted CD4+, CD8+, or CD8+CD57+ T cells (not recorded which) from PBMCs. These receptors were obtained from a human donor with aplastic anemia.

This clonotype was detected only once. J is TRBJ2-5 and V is TRBV5-1; 10 nucleotides match TRBD2. This CDR3 has 15 amino acids. V lost 3 bases and J lost 2; bases outside the gene matches: 4. CDR1 is SGHRS, CDR2 YFSETQ, per germline. The CDR3 loop is CASSSWTSGQETQYF. The CDR3 DNA reads TGCGCCAGCAGCTCGTGGACTAGCGGTCAAGAGACCCAGTACTTC.

This clonotype was counted a few times. The gene calls are TRBV29-1 and TRBJ2-7; TRBD2 agrees at 7 bases. The germline V gene encodes CDR1 SQVTM and CDR2 ANQGSEA. V lost 6 bases, J lost 5 bases, and 10 bases stayed unmatched. CDR3 size: 13 residues. CDR3 coding DNA: TGCAGCGTCCTTGTTAGCGGGTTGAACGAGCAGTACTTC. Its protein is CSVLVSGLNEQYF.

This clonotype came up a few times. The chain links TRBV9 to TRBJ2-7; D is uncertain. Germline loops: CDR1 SGDLS, CDR2 YYNGEE. The CDR3 covers 13 residues. With 0 bases removed from V and 7 bases from J, the gap between germline ends came to 11 bases. CDR3 residues: CASSVGTNGEQYF. The DNA of the CDR3 is TGTGCCAGCAGCGTAGGTACGAATGGGGAGCAGTACTTC. The variable domain in full, with the rest retrieved from reference TRBV9 and TRBJ2-7, is DSGVTQTPKHLITATGQRVTLRCSPRSGDLSVYWYQQSLDQGLQFLIQYYNGEERAKGNILERFSAQQFPDLHSELNLSSLELGDSALYFCASSVGTNGEQYFGPGTRLTVT.

The J gene is TRBJ2-6, the V gene TRBV5-1; D ambiguous. Germline CDR1 reads SGHRS; CDR2 reads YFSETQ. The CDR3 is 15 amino acids. Trimming pared 4 bases from V and 2 bases from J, leaving 10 bases between. The CDR3 region is CASSLPDPGANVLTF. The CDR3 DNA follows: TGCGCCAGCAGCCTACCAGACCCTGGGGCCAACGTCCTGACTTTC. Variable domain in full (rest from reference TRBV5-1 and TRBJ2-6): KAGVTQTPRYLIKTRGQQVTLSCSPISGHRSVSWYQQTPGQGLQFLFEYFSETQRNKGNFPGRFSGRQFSNSRSEMNVSTLELGDSALYLCASSLPDPGANVLTFGAGSRLTVL.

This chain joins TRBV5-4 and TRBJ1-2; weak D call: TRBD1 (6 bases). Trimming took off 4 bases at V and 2 bases at J, with 12 bases between the two ends. This CDR3 comprises 14 residues. Per the germline V gene, CDR1 is SGHNT and CDR2 is YYREEE (reference sequence). As DNA, the CDR3 is TGTGCCAGCAGCCTCGAACAGGGAAACTATGGCTACACCTTC. Translation gives CASSLEQGNYGYTF.

The chain carries TRBV5-1 and TRBJ1-1, with a weak D call TRBD1 (5 bases). Looked up from germline, CDR1 is SGHRS and CDR2 is YFSETQ. The CDR3 sequence is 14 residues long. Trimming took 4 bases from V and 0 from J, leaving 10 bases between them. The CDR3 here is CASSTGTLNTEAFF. CDR3 nucleotide sequence: TGCGCCAGCAGCACCGGGACTCTGAACACTGAAGCTTTCTTT.

This clonotype was seen once. CDR3 sequence (DNA): TGTGCCAGCATCAGGAACCTTAATGAAAAACTGTTTTTT. It codes for CASIRNLNEKLFF. The chain links TRBV2 to TRBJ1-4; D is uncertain. The germline V gene has CDR1 SNHLY and CDR2 FYNNEI. Trimming pared 7 bases from V and 4 bases from J, leaving 10 bases between. The CDR3 extends over 13 amino acids.

This clonotype has just a few counts. The DNA for the CDR3 is TGTGCCAGTAGTGACAGGGGTAATCAGCCCCAGCATTTT. This encodes CASSDRGNQPQHF. This chain links TRBV19 with TRBJ1-5; 8 positions agree with TRBD1. Germline trimming cut 5 bases from V and 4 bases from J; bases unmatched to any gene: 1. This CDR3 comprises 13 residues. From germline, CDR1 is LNHDA and CDR2 SQIVND (reference sequence). The variable domain in full, completed from reference TRBV19 and TRBJ1-5, reads DGGITQSPKYLFRKEGQNVTLSCEQNLNHDAMYWYRQDPGQGLRLIYYSQIVNDFQKGDIAEGYSVSREKKESFPLTVTSAQKNPTAFYLCASSDRGNQPQHFGDGTRLSIL.

V gene TRBV20-1 combines with J gene TRBJ1-6; 7 nucleotides line up with TRBD1. The CDR3 spans 17 residues. Germline V gives CDR1 DFQATT, CDR2 SNEGSKA (reference sequence). J gave up 9 bases and V 5 bases, and 19 bases lay outside the gene matches. CDR3 residues: CSAFPRDSGPGASPLHF. CDR3 DNA sequence: TGCAGTGCTTTTCCCCGGGACAGTGGACCGGGAGCTTCACCCCTCCACTTT.

This clonotype was picked up many times. The chain employs TRBV6-5 and TRBJ1-1; D might be TRBD1 (5 bases). CDR3 length: 15 amino acids. Trimming removed 0 bases from V and 4 bases from J, with 12 bases in between. In germline, CDR1 is MNHEY, CDR2 SVGAGI. In DNA, the CDR3 is TGTGCCAGCAGTTACTCGACGGGGGGGGGCACTGAAGCTTTCTTT. Translating gives CASSYSTGGGTEAFF.

This clonotype was picked up one time. The chain links TRBV2 to TRBJ1-4, with 9 positions matching TRBD1. There are 14 residues in the CDR3. V gave up 4 bases and J gave up 8 bases; unmatched junction bases: 5. CDR1 SNHLY and CDR2 FYNNEI come from the germline V gene. The CDR3 DNA sequence: TGTGCCAGCAGTGCGGACAGGGGTACCGAAAAACTGTTTTTT. Translation gives CASSADRGTEKLFF.

This chain connects TRBV12-3 or TRBV12-4 to TRBJ2-1, with TRBD1 matching over 8 bases. V lost 5 bases to trimming and J lost 3 bases; unmatched junction nucleotides: 3. The CDR3 consists of 14 residues. The CDR3 here is CASSGQGGYNEQFF. CDR3 bases: TGTGCCAGCAGTGGACAGGGTGGCTACAATGAGCAGTTCTTC.

The J gene is TRBJ1-2, the V gene TRBV10-3, with a tentative D call TRBD1 (5 bases). The CDR3 is made up of 16 amino acids. Trimming took off 0 bases at V and 4 bases at J, with 15 bases between the two ends. Germline V CDR1 and CDR2: ENHRY, SYGVKD. DNA of the CDR3: TGTGCCATCAGTGAGTCGATTCAGGGATTTACCTATGGCTACACCTTC. This codes for CAISESIQGFTYGYTF.

This chain connects TRBV20-1 to TRBJ2-2; D gene uncertain. Trimming took 2 bases from V and 1 from J, leaving 11 bases between them. Germline-derived CDR1 and CDR2 are DFQATT and SNEGSKA (reference sequence). CDR3 length: 15 residues. CDR3 residues: CSARPPWQNTGELFF. Here the CDR3 DNA reads TGCAGTGCTAGACCCCCGTGGCAGAACACCGGGGAGCTGTTTTTT.

The chain joins TRBV5-1 to TRBJ2-1; TRBD2 aligns across 7 bases. The length of the CDR3 is 13 residues. V was pared by 2 bases and J by 6 bases, with 2 bases of the junction left unmatched. The germline V gene has CDR1 SGHRS and CDR2 YFSETQ. The CDR3 region is CASSFRTSNEQFF. CDR3 sequence (DNA): TGCGCCAGCAGCTTCCGGACTAGCAATGAGCAGTTCTTC.

The chain's CDR3 is CASSPGQGRFEQYF. The DNA for the CDR3 is TGTGCCAGCAGCCCGGGACAGGGTCGGTTCGAGCAGTACTTC. The chain couples TRBV7-6 to TRBJ2-7, with TRBD1 matching 9 bases. The CDR3 covers 14 residues. Germline CDR1 is SGHVS and CDR2 is FNYEAQ. Germline trimming cut 5 bases from V and 6 bases from J; bases unmatched to any gene: 8.

The chain has TRBV6-5 and TRBJ1-2; D ambiguous. Germline V gene lookup returns CDR1 MNHEY and CDR2 SVGAGI. This CDR3 is 15 amino acids long. With 7 bases removed from V and 4 bases from J, the gap between germline ends came to 19 bases. The CDR3 DNA reads TGTGCCAGCACCACTTCGTCAGGAGCTAGCTATGGCTACACCTTC. This encodes CASTTSSGASYGYTF.

This clonotype has more than one count but fewer than ten. J is TRBJ2-2 and V is TRBV10-2, with D possibly being TRBD1 (5 bases). The germline gives CDR1 WSHSY, CDR2 SAAADI. The CDR3 has 14 amino acids. The CDR3 region is CASKGQRNTGELFF. CDR3 bases: TGCGCGAGTAAGGGGCAGAGGAACACCGGGGAGCTGTTTTTT.

The J gene is TRBJ1-6, the V gene TRBV5-1; D unresolved. The CDR3 is 17 amino acids. From germline, CDR1 is SGHRS and CDR2 YFSETQ. V was clipped by 5 bases and J by 5 bases, with 20 bases between them. The CDR3 loop is CASSLTPGQGNNSPLHF. The CDR3, as DNA: TGCGCCAGCAGTCTTACTCCGGGCCAAGGGAATAATTCACCCCTCCACTTT.

This clonotype was seen more than once but under ten times. The chain employs TRBV7-3 and TRBJ2-5; TRBD2 matches at 8 bases. Losses at the gene ends were 5 bases for V and 5 bases for J; bases not matched to a gene: 7. Germline assignment: CDR1 SGHTA and CDR2 FQGTGA. The CDR3 covers 14 residues. This CDR3 reads CASSATGGGETQYF. The CDR3 DNA follows: TGTGCCAGCAGCGCGACGGGGGGGGGGGAGACCCAGTACTTC. The full variable domain, with the rest looked up from reference TRBV7-3 and TRBJ2-5, is GAGVSQTPSNKVTEKGKYVELRCDPISGHTALYWYRQSLGQGPEFLIYFQGTGAADDSGLPNDRFFAVRPEGSVSTLKIQRTERGDSAVYLCASSATGGGETQYFGPGTRLLVL.

The chain employs TRBV7-3 and TRBJ1-2; TRBD1 agrees at 7 bases. The V segment lost 5 bases and the J segment 2 bases; nucleotides outside the gene matches: 5. This CDR3 spans 14 amino acids. Germline V lookup: CDR1 SGHTA, CDR2 FQGTGA. CDR3 amino acids: CASSPGGQNYGYTF. In DNA form, the CDR3 reads TGTGCCAGCAGCCCTGGGGGACAGAACTATGGCTACACCTTC.

In this sample, this clonotype turned up many times. The V and J genes are TRBV20-1 and TRBJ1-5, with unresolved D. Per germline, CDR1 DFQATT and CDR2 SNEGSKA (reference sequence). The V and J ends lost 0 bases and 0 bases respectively, with 12 bases between them. This CDR3 is 16 amino acids long. This CDR3 is CSARDLMGNSNQPQHF. In DNA, the CDR3 is TGCAGTGCTAGAGATCTGATGGGAAATAGCAATCAGCCCCAGCATTTT.

This clonotype showed up just a few times. The final CDR3 position lacks the conserved phenylalanine or tryptophan, pointing to a likely read error. The chain couples TRBV2 to TRBJ2-3, with 7 positions matching TRBD2. Germline assignment: CDR1 SNHLY and CDR2 FYNNEI. The CDR3 has 15 residues. CDR3 DNA: TGTGCCAGCAGTTCGCTAACGACTAGCACGGATACGCAGTATCTT. Its translation is CASSSLTTSTDTQYL.

The rearrangement links TRBV5-8 to TRBJ1-2; D gene uncertain. The CDR3 extends over 14 amino acids. The V gene's germline CDR1 is SGHTS and CDR2 YDEGEE. The V end lost 1 base, the J end lost 0 bases, and 7 bases lay between the germline ends. In nucleotides, the CDR3 is TGTGCCAGCAGCTTGAATCTGGCTAACTATGGCTACACCTTC. Translation gives CASSLNLANYGYTF.

The chain has TRBV7-9 and TRBJ1-2; D is undetermined. The CDR3 runs 15 residues. V lost 0 bases and J 0 bases, leaving 8 bases between the germline ends. CDR1 and CDR2 from the germline V gene are SEHNR and FQNEAQ (reference sequence). This CDR3 reads CASSLAPEANYGYTF. CDR3 DNA: TGTGCCAGCAGCTTAGCCCCAGAAGCTAACTATGGCTACACCTTC. Using reference TRBV7-9 and TRBJ1-2 for the parts outside the CDR3, the full variable domain is DTGVSQNPRHKITKRGQNVTFRCDPISEHNRLYWYRQTLGQGPEFLTYFQNEAQLEKSRLLSDRFSAERPKGSFSTLEIQRTEQGDSAMYLCASSLAPEANYGYTFGSGTRLTVV.

This clonotype was seen many times. The chain joins TRBV5-1 to TRBJ2-1, with D possibly TRBD2 on 5 matching bases. Germline loops: CDR1 SGHRS, CDR2 YFSETQ. V lost 6 bases to trimming and J lost 7 bases, with 20 bases between them. The CDR3 is 15 residues long. The CDR3 nucleotides read TGCGCCAGCATCGCCCCGGGGTCTAGTGCTAATGAGCAGTTCTTC. Protein: CASIAPGSSANEQFF.

This clonotype appeared once. J is TRBJ1-2 and V is TRBV20-1; D is possibly TRBD1 (5 bases). Germline lookup yields CDR1 DFQATT and CDR2 SNEGSKA (reference sequence). The V end was cut by 1 base, the J end by 4 bases, with 10 bases between. There are 13 residues in the CDR3. CDR3 in DNA: TGCAGTGCTAGAGGTGGACACGGCTATGGCTACACCTTC. It yields the protein CSARGGHGYGYTF.

The rearrangement links TRBV7-9 to TRBJ1-1; D gene ambiguous. Germline CDR1 and CDR2: SEHNR and FQNEAQ (reference sequence). The CDR3 runs to 11 residues. Deletions cut 1 base from V and 8 bases from J, with 5 bases between. CDR3 amino acids: CASSLGMEAFF. In DNA, the CDR3 is TGTGCCAGCAGCTTAGGAATGGAAGCTTTCTTT.

The table lists this clonotype with many counts. The chain recombines TRBV7-2 with TRBJ2-1, with TRBD2 identical over 9 bases. CDR3 length: 15 amino acids. Germline V gene lookup returns CDR1 SGHTA and CDR2 FQGNSA. Trimming cost V 5 bases and J 4 bases; bases outside gene matches: 6. In DNA, the CDR3 is TGTGCCAGCAGCCCGACTAGCGGTATATACAATGAGCAGTTCTTC. As protein: CASSPTSGIYNEQFF.

The chain has TRBV24-1 and TRBJ1-5, with D perhaps TRBD1 (5 bases). This CDR3 is built from 14 residues. The germline CDR1 and CDR2 sequences are KGHDR and SFDVKD. Trimming cost V 4 bases and J 6 bases, with 12 bases left between them. The CDR3 reads CATSDRAYGQPQHF. The CDR3 region has the DNA TGTGCCACCAGTGACAGGGCTTACGGTCAGCCCCAGCATTTT.